The clone carrying this TCR beta chain was seen only a few times. Its target is unknown. This sample was taken from a study of T cells after yellow fever vaccination. Study-level background: SMART-Seq v4 Ultra Low Input prepared the low-cell-number fractions.

Study results and limitations: Abundant bulk-population clonotypes could contaminate the FACS-sorted repertoires. Among primary-vaccination clones, most reappeared after the booster, at around 97% for CD4 and more than 75% for CD8. Faster peaking, at day 5 versus 15, marked a secondary response that was weaker.

After removal of 1 base from V and 7 bases from J, the junction contained 9 bases not matched to a gene. Per germline, CDR1 LGHNA and CDR2 YNFKEQ. This CDR3 has 15 amino acids. TCRdb reprocessed the 5' RACE reads with MiXCR, giving one entry per CDR3 protein. The sample contains around 180,000 distinct CDR3 sequences, approximately 6.2% of which appear only once. The clonotype was recovered from a man aged 18 to 30 who received the YFV17D yellow fever vaccine. The chain employs TRBV4-2 and TRBJ1-2, with 7 bases fitting TRBD1. This material consisted of CD4+ T cells sorted from PBMCs, taken on the day of the first yellow fever vaccination. In DNA, the CDR3 is TGTGCCAGCAGCCAAGGGGATCAGGGGGATCGTGGCTACACCTTC. Protein sequence: CASSQGDQGDRGYTF.